The T cell receptor (beta chain) under discussion was sequenced for a study of shared clonotypes between healthy human individuals. Study results and limitations: Naive subsets generally exceeded memory subsets in estimated richness. The genetic and exposure-history diversity represented was limited by few donors. When naive CD4 clonotypes were compared across four donors, approximately 5% were shared.

Evenly divided among several immunoSEQ plates was the genomic DNA of each subset. The assay was immunoSEQ multiplex PCR, and TCRdb's table has in-frame clones only and misses some. The sample includes approximately 1,000,000 clones, 70% to 80% of them seen just once. Turning to this clone: The antigen remains undetermined.

CDR1 is SGHRS and CDR2 is YFSETQ in the germline V gene. There are 14 residues in the CDR3. Trimming removed 4 bases from V and 1 base from J, with 8 bases in between. The chain couples TRBV5-1 to TRBJ1-4; D gene uncertain. The sequenced sample was memory CD4+ T cells from PBMCs. This sample's subset: CD45RA-negative fraction. The receptor comes from a man younger than 35 in good health. Some clones in this sample may be carry-over from other donors' samples. CDR3 amino acids: CASSKDITNEKLFF. The CDR3 nucleotides read TGCGCCAGCAGCAAAGACATAACTAATGAAAAACTGTTTTTT.